This TCR beta chain stems from a study of CD8+ T cells in alopecia areata. General study results and limits: The study also sequences resident alphabeta T cells of normal skin in scalp samples. Patients shared TCRs less clearly than mice did, possibly owing to HLA. Clonality was higher in lesional than normal scalp, especially in alopecia totalis/universalis.

Stated treatment: oral pan-JAK inhibitor, 5-10 mg twice daily. The sequencing template was cDNA reverse transcribed from extracted RNA. Sequenced by immunoSEQ multiplex PCR; TCRdb stores in-frame clones only, minus some. The data show over 200,000 clones, around 65% seen once. The CDR3 runs 15 residues. The junction had 8 bases not matched to a gene; V was cut back by 3 bases and J by 4 bases. The germline CDR1 and CDR2 sequences are MNHEY and SMNVEV (reference sequence). This clone has just a few counts. Its specificity is not known. The chain joins TRBV27 to TRBJ2-7, with 8 bases matching TRBD2. Sequences were derived from CD4+ T cells sorted from blood, sampled at week 4, from a patient treated with tofacitinib. This TCR derives from a human donor with alopecia areata. CDR3 amino acids: CASSLSGGAVYEQYF. In DNA, the CDR3 is TGTGCCAGCAGTTTGTCCGGGGGGGCTGTTTACGAGCAGTACTTC.